The 20 T cell receptor beta chains below come from one sample, sequenced in a study of CD8 T cells in Susac syndrome. Random-hexamer reverse transcription was applied to about 0.45 to 1 ug RNA. TCRdb reprocessed the immunoSEQ multiplex PCR reads with MiXCR, giving one entry per CDR3 protein. The table shows 65,000 to 85,000 distinct CDR3 sequences, with 85% to 95% occurring only once. The sample consisted of CD8+ T cells from PBMCs. These receptors all stem from a human donor with Susac syndrome.

The V and J genes are TRBV15 and TRBJ2-2, with 13 positions matching TRBD2. The germline gives CDR1 LNHNV, CDR2 YYDKDF (reference sequence). The V gene end was trimmed by 1 base and the J gene end by 2 bases; junction bases not matched to a gene: 4. The CDR3 has 18 amino acids. The CDR3 DNA sequence: TGTGCCACCAGCAGAGGGACTAGCGGGAGTACTAACACCGGGGAGCTGTTTTTT. Translated: CATSRGTSGSTNTGELFF.

The rearrangement uses TRBV6-1 and TRBJ2-5; D is ambiguous. V was cut by 4 bases and J by 3 bases, with 9 bases left in between. From germline, CDR1 is MNHNS and CDR2 SASEGT. This CDR3 has 13 residues. CDR3 residues: CASSVSWEETQYF. The DNA of the CDR3 is TGTGCCAGCAGTGTGTCATGGGAAGAGACCCAGTACTTC.

The gene calls are TRBV6-5 and TRBJ1-2; D is unresolved. The germline V gene encodes CDR1 MNHEY and CDR2 SVGAGI. The CDR3 runs 15 residues. Trimming cost V 2 bases and J 8 bases, with 18 bases left between them. The CDR3 spells CASSYGPRTASGYTF. The CDR3, as DNA: TGTGCCAGCAGTTACGGGCCCCGGACGGCGTCCGGCTACACCTTC.

V usage is TRBV7-2 and J usage is TRBJ2-7; D perhaps matches TRBD2 (6 bases). From germline, CDR1 is SGHTA and CDR2 FQGNSA. The CDR3 loop spans 16 amino acids. V was pared by 2 bases and J by 2 bases, with 16 bases between. CDR3: CASSLFGTLTTYEQYF. As DNA, the CDR3 is TGTGCCAGCAGCTTATTTGGGACTCTAACAACCTACGAGCAGTACTTC.

The chain uses TRBV4-1 and TRBJ1-5, with D possibly being TRBD1 (5 bases). The V and J ends lost 1 base and 8 bases respectively, with 12 bases between them. CDR3 length equals 14 residues. Per the germline V gene, CDR1 is MGHRA and CDR2 is YSYEKL. Here the CDR3 DNA reads TGCGCCAGCAGCCAAGGTCGGGGGTTAAAGCCCCAGCATTTT. Its protein product is CASSQGRGLKPQHF.

This clonotype has just a few counts. The chain links TRBV4-1 to TRBJ2-3; 8 positions match TRBD2. V dropped 2 bases and J dropped 6; count of bases not matched to a gene: 7. CDR3 size: 15 residues. Per germline, CDR1 MGHRA and CDR2 YSYEKL. CDR3 residues: CASSQTGTSPDTQYF. The DNA for the CDR3 is TGCGCCAGCAGCCAAACCGGGACTAGTCCTGATACGCAGTATTTT.

The chain recombines TRBV3-1 with TRBJ2-5; D possibly corresponds to TRBD2 (6 bases). In germline, CDR1 is LGHDT, CDR2 YNNKEL (reference sequence). CDR3 length equals 12 residues. The ends were cut back, 3 bases at V and 7 bases at J, with 9 bases in the middle. CDR3 coding DNA: TGTGCCAGCAGCCAGACTAGTTTGACCCAGTACTTC. As protein: CASSQTSLTQYF.

This chain links TRBV4-3 with TRBJ2-7; 8 positions agree with TRBD2. Germline CDR1 reads LGHNA; CDR2 reads YSLEER. The CDR3 length is 15 residues. J gave up 3 bases and V 4 bases, and 8 bases lay outside the gene matches. CDR3 DNA: TGCGCCAGCAGCCCTGACCGGGGGGGGGACTACGAGCAGTACTTC. It translates to CASSPDRGGDYEQYF.

CDR3 DNA: TGTGCCAGCAGCTTATTACTTTGGGCGACAAGCACTGAAGCTTTCTTT. Its translation: CASSLLLWATSTEAFF. The chain joins TRBV7-9 to TRBJ1-1, with unresolved D. The CDR3 contains 16 residues. Germline V gives CDR1 SEHNR, CDR2 FQNEAQ (reference sequence). Trimming took off 2 bases at V and 4 bases at J, with 17 bases between the two ends.

This chain uses TRBV6-5 with TRBJ2-5; D possibly corresponds to TRBD1 (6 bases). Trimming stripped 4 bases from V and 1 base from J, with 16 bases between. This CDR3 is 16 amino acids long. The germline V gene has CDR1 MNHEY and CDR2 SVGAGI. This CDR3 reads CASSSGQIGGQETQYF. CDR3 in DNA: TGTGCCAGCAGTTCCGGACAGATAGGAGGCCAAGAGACCCAGTACTTC.

This chain connects TRBV7-6 to TRBJ1-1, with D unclear. Germline assignment: CDR1 SGHVS and CDR2 FNYEAQ. Trimming took 2 bases from V and 4 from J, leaving 8 bases between them. The CDR3 consists of 13 residues. The CDR3 bases are TGTGCCAGCAGCTTATATCTTGGCACTGAAGCTTTCTTT. Protein sequence: CASSLYLGTEAFF.

This chain connects TRBV15 to TRBJ1-1, with D possibly being TRBD1 (5 bases). V was pared by 2 bases and J by 10 bases, with 23 bases between. The CDR3 is made up of 16 amino acids. Germline-derived CDR1 and CDR2 are LNHNV and YYDKDF (reference sequence). Written as DNA, the CDR3 is TGTGCCACCAGCAGATTAATCGGGACCCCTGGGATGGGAGCTTTCTTT. This sequence encodes CATSRLIGTPGMGAFF.

The chain recombines TRBV27 with TRBJ2-2; the match to TRBD1 covers 9 bases. Trimming cost V 2 bases and J 5 bases; bases outside gene matches: 6. CDR3 size: 16 residues. Germline values: CDR1 MNHEY, CDR2 SMNVEV (reference sequence). CDR3 DNA: TGTGCCAGCAGTTTACGACCCGGGACAGGGACCGGGGAGCTGTTTTTT. Its translation: CASSLRPGTGTGELFF.

V and J are TRBV20-1 and TRBJ2-7, with D unclear. Germline V CDR1 and CDR2: DFQATT, SNEGSKA (reference sequence). V gave up 3 bases and J gave up 0 bases, with 15 bases separating them. CDR3 length equals 15 residues. The DNA for the CDR3 is TGCAGTGCTAGCCCCATGACCTCCACCTCCTACGAGCAGTACTTC. Translation gives CSASPMTSTSYEQYF.

The genes are TRBV4-3 and TRBJ2-1, with TRBD1 matching over 7 bases. The CDR3 runs 16 residues. From germline, CDR1 is LGHNA and CDR2 YSLEER. The junction had 3 bases not matched to a gene; V was cut back by 0 bases and J by 1 base. CDR3 protein: CASSQDSTGSYNEQFF. CDR3 bases: TGCGCCAGCAGCCAAGATTCGACAGGGTCCTACAATGAGCAGTTCTTC.

The chain carries TRBV7-6 and TRBJ1-5; TRBD1 is a possible D gene (5 bases). Germline V gene lookup returns CDR1 SGHVS and CDR2 FNYEAQ. Between the trimmed V and J ends, which lost 4 bases and 6 bases, there was a span of 10 bases. The CDR3 is 13 residues long. Here the CDR3 DNA reads TGTGCCAGCAGCTGGGGGAAGGGTCAGCCCCAGCATTTT. It codes for CASSWGKGQPQHF.

The chain combines TRBV18 with TRBJ2-5, with D perhaps TRBD1 or TRBD2 (5 bases each). Germline lookup yields CDR1 KGHSH and CDR2 LQKENI. Trimming took 4 bases from V and 0 from J, leaving 15 bases between them. CDR3 length: 16 residues. This chain's CDR3 is CASSLSGAPDQETQYF. The CDR3 DNA sequence: TGTGCCAGCTCACTATCCGGGGCCCCAGACCAAGAGACCCAGTACTTC.

J is TRBJ2-7 and V is TRBV19; no clear D. CDR3 size: 13 residues. Trimming removed 3 bases from V and 4 bases from J, with 10 bases in between. Germline loops: CDR1 LNHDA, CDR2 SQIVND (reference sequence). The CDR3 region has the DNA TGTGCCAGTAGTATGACTTTGGCGTACGAGCAGTACTTC. Its protein product is CASSMTLAYEQYF. Full variable domain (rest looked up from reference TRBV19 and TRBJ2-7): DGGITQSPKYLFRKEGQNVTLSCEQNLNHDAMYWYRQDPGQGLRLIYYSQIVNDFQKGDIAEGYSVSREKKESFPLTVTSAQKNPTAFYLCASSMTLAYEQYFGPGTRLTVT.

The chain joins TRBV7-9 to TRBJ1-1, with 7 bases aligning to TRBD1. The V gene's germline CDR1 is SEHNR and CDR2 FQNEAQ (reference sequence). J lost 6 bases, V lost 5 bases, and 9 bases had no gene match. The CDR3 loop spans 14 amino acids. The chain's CDR3 is CASSPDRDPSEAFF. The CDR3 DNA sequence: TGTGCCAGCAGCCCCGACAGGGACCCCTCTGAAGCTTTCTTT. Variable domain in full (rest from reference TRBV7-9 and TRBJ1-1): DTGVSQNPRHKITKRGQNVTFRCDPISEHNRLYWYRQTLGQGPEFLTYFQNEAQLEKSRLLSDRFSAERPKGSFSTLEIQRTEQGDSAMYLCASSPDRDPSEAFFGQGTRLTVV.

The chain combines TRBV2 with TRBJ2-7; 10 bases align to TRBD2. The CDR3 runs to 17 residues. Germline lookup yields CDR1 SNHLY and CDR2 FYNNEI. V trimming: 7 bases; J trimming: 6 bases; junction bases outside the gene matches: 18. This CDR3 reads CASNTPRLAGECCEQYF. CDR3 sequence (DNA): TGTGCCAGCAACACCCCGAGGCTAGCGGGAGAATGCTGCGAGCAGTACTTC.